Following are 25 T cell receptor beta chains from one sample sequenced in a study of CD8 T cells in ankylosing spondylitis. Study observations and caveats: Ankylosing spondylitis blood appeared to be characterized by a TCR beta motif of roughly eight highly homologous variants.

What these receptors recognize is not known. TCRdb reprocessed the 5' RACE reads with MiXCR, giving one entry per CDR3 protein. The table shows roughly 440,000 distinct CDR3 sequences, with roughly 15% occurring only once. The sequencing sample was made of blood, either unsorted or a sorted T cell fraction (not recorded which). These receptors all come from a male donor with ankylosing spondylitis.

This sequence joins TRBV25-1 and TRBJ2-1; either TRBD1 or TRBD2 may fit D (5 bases each). V dropped 6 bases and J dropped 8 bases, with 23 bases sitting between them. Germline-derived CDR1 and CDR2 are MGHDK and SYGVNS. The length of the CDR3 is 16 residues. In DNA, the CDR3 is TGTGCCAGCAGCCTGAGCAGGGACCCAATAAGGGATGAGCAGTTCTTC. Its protein product is CASSLSRDPIRDEQFF.

This sequence joins TRBV9 and TRBJ2-1; TRBD2 might be the D (6 bases). Germline CDR1 is SGDLS and CDR2 is YYNGEE. Trimming took off 3 bases at V and 7 bases at J, with 8 bases between the two ends. This CDR3 has 12 amino acids. The CDR3 DNA sequence: TGTGCCAGCAGCGATGGGGGGAATGAGCAGTTCTTC. It translates to CASSDGGNEQFF.

This clonotype has only a few counts. The gene calls are TRBV3-1 and TRBJ2-3, with no clear D. The CDR3 spans 12 residues. The ends were cut back, 3 bases at V and 11 bases at J, with 12 bases in the middle. Germline V lookup: CDR1 LGHDT, CDR2 YNNKEL (reference sequence). The CDR3 DNA reads TGTGCCAGCAGCCAGTCTTCAGAGGAGCAGTATTTT. Translation: CASSQSSEEQYF.

The chain has TRBV10-3 and TRBJ2-1, with no clear D. The CDR3 totals 13 residues. V was clipped by 5 bases and J by 6 bases, with 11 bases between them. Looked up from germline, CDR1 is ENHRY and CDR2 is SYGVKD. The CDR3 loop is CAISTNPGNEQFF. The CDR3 DNA sequence: TGTGCCATCAGTACCAACCCGGGCAATGAGCAGTTCTTC.

The J gene is TRBJ2-7, the V gene TRBV11-2; 9 bases line up with TRBD2. CDR1 and CDR2 from the germline V gene are SGHAT and FQNNGV. This CDR3 has 15 residues. V trimming: 4 bases; J trimming: 5 bases; junction bases outside the gene matches: 9. This chain's CDR3 is CASSSVAGVFHEQYF. CDR3 coding DNA: TGTGCCAGCAGCTCGGTAGCGGGAGTATTCCACGAGCAGTACTTC. Drawing the rest from reference TRBV11-2 and TRBJ2-7, the complete variable domain is EAGVAQSPRYKIIEKRQSVAFWCNPISGHATLYWYQQILGQGPKLLIQFQNNGVVDDSQLPKDRFSAERLKGVDSTLKIQPAKLEDSAVYLCASSSVAGVFHEQYFGPGTRLTVT.

The V gene is TRBV4-2, the J gene TRBJ1-1; D unresolved. Trimming took off 3 bases at V and 2 bases at J, with 10 bases between the two ends. Germline values: CDR1 LGHNA, CDR2 YNFKEQ. The CDR3 runs 14 residues. The CDR3, as DNA: TGTGCCAGCAGCCAGGGAGGAATCAACACTGAAGCTTTCTTT. It codes for CASSQGGINTEAFF.

There are many counts of this clonotype. This sequence joins TRBV7-2 and TRBJ1-1; D ambiguous. V was clipped by 2 bases and J by 7 bases, with 11 bases between them. Germline V gives CDR1 SGHTA, CDR2 FQGNSA. This CDR3 is 13 amino acids long. The CDR3 coding sequence is TGTGCCAGCAGCTTACGGGTTAAGAATGAAGCTTTCTTT. Protein: CASSLRVKNEAFF.

This clonotype came up many times. The chain has TRBV2 and TRBJ2-2; tentative D call: TRBD1 (8 bases). The CDR3 loop spans 12 amino acids. Trimming cost V 5 bases and J 11 bases, with 12 bases left between them. Germline loops: CDR1 SNHLY, CDR2 FYNNEI. The CDR3 coding sequence is TGTGCCAGCAGTCACAGGGGGGGCGAGCTGTTTTTT. Its protein is CASSHRGGELFF.

The rearrangement joins TRBV5-1 to TRBJ1-6, with D possibly being TRBD1 (6 bases). CDR1 is SGHRS, CDR2 YFSETQ, per germline. Trimming removed 4 bases from V and 8 bases from J, with 13 bases in between. There are 14 residues in the CDR3. DNA for the CDR3: TGCGCCAGCAGCCCGGGGGCAGGGGATTCACCCCTCCACTTT. Residues: CASSPGAGDSPLHF.

The J gene is TRBJ2-1, the V gene TRBV19; D might be TRBD1 (5 bases). Trimming removed 5 bases from V and 5 bases from J, with 19 bases in between. CDR3 length equals 16 residues. In germline, CDR1 is LNHDA, CDR2 SQIVND (reference sequence). The CDR3 sequence: CASSPTWGYKDNEQFF. For the CDR3, the DNA is TGTGCCAGTAGTCCGACGTGGGGCTACAAGGACAATGAGCAGTTCTTC.

This sequence joins TRBV5-6 and TRBJ2-2; D tentatively reads TRBD1 or TRBD2 (5 bases each). Germline V gene lookup returns CDR1 SGHDT and CDR2 YYEEEE. The CDR3 totals 17 residues. Deletions cut 5 bases from V and 4 bases from J, with 21 bases between. The CDR3: CASSKWEQEASTGELFF. The CDR3, as DNA: TGTGCCAGCAGTAAATGGGAACAGGAGGCCTCCACCGGGGAGCTGTTTTTT.

This clonotype was recorded a few times. CDR3 DNA: TGTGCCAGCAGCCCTCGACTAGCCCGGGCGGATACGCAGTATTTT. Translating gives CASSPRLARADTQYF. The V call is TRBV9, the J call TRBJ2-3; the match to TRBD2 covers 7 bases. In germline, CDR1 is SGDLS, CDR2 YYNGEE. The CDR3 contains 15 residues. Germline trimming cut 4 bases from V and 6 bases from J; bases unmatched to any gene: 11.

DNA for the CDR3: TGCAGTGCTAGAGATTACCAGCGGGATAGTGGTGAGCAGTTCTTC. Protein: CSARDYQRDSGEQFF. The rearrangement joins TRBV20-1 to TRBJ2-1; TRBD2 matches 7 bases. Germline V gene lookup returns CDR1 DFQATT and CDR2 SNEGSKA (reference sequence). This CDR3 region has 15 residues. V dropped 0 bases and J dropped 9; count of bases not matched to a gene: 11.

CDR3 sequence: CASSPTAAYEQYF. CDR3 nucleotide sequence: TGTGCCAGCAGCCCAACGGCGGCCTACGAGCAGTACTTC. The chain is built from TRBV7-3 and TRBJ2-7; D unclear. Germline V lookup: CDR1 SGHTA, CDR2 FQGTGA. The CDR3 covers 13 residues. Trimming stripped 5 bases from V and 2 bases from J, with 10 bases between.

The chain recombines TRBV21-1 with TRBJ2-7; the table names TRBD1, a call not compared with the DNA. TRBV21-1 is a documented pseudogene. The CDR3 extends over 16 amino acids. The CDR3 sequence is CASSPSKGRGFREQYF. CDR3 DNA sequence: TGTGCCAGCAGCCCGAGCAAAGGAAGGGGTTTTCGCGAGCAGTACTTC.

The chain is built from TRBV27 and TRBJ1-2, with 7 nucleotides matching TRBD1. V trimming: 6 bases; J trimming: 5 bases; junction bases outside the gene matches: 15. CDR3 length: 16 amino acids. The V gene's germline CDR1 is MNHEY and CDR2 SMNVEV (reference sequence). CDR3 in DNA: TGTGCCAGCAGAGCCCTCTCAGGGGGTGAACAATATGGCTACACCTTC. It encodes CASRALSGGEQYGYTF.

This rearrangement joins TRBV6-5 to TRBJ2-3; 13 nucleotides match TRBD2. The V segment lost 2 bases and the J segment 3 bases; nucleotides outside the gene matches: 2. CDR1 and CDR2 (germline): MNHEY, SVGAGI. The CDR3 extends over 16 amino acids. The CDR3 DNA follows: TGTGCCAGCAGTTACACTAGCGGGGGGGGTACAGATACGCAGTATTTT. Translating it yields CASSYTSGGGTDTQYF.

This clonotype was seen only a few times. The V and J genes are TRBV20-1 and TRBJ2-1; the D gene is possibly TRBD1 (5 bases). Germline-derived CDR1 and CDR2 are DFQATT and SNEGSKA (reference sequence). This CDR3 has 14 amino acids. Trimming shortened V by 6 bases and J by 0 bases, and 12 bases separated the two germline ends. The CDR3 DNA reads TGCAGTGCACAGGCGTTGAGCTCCTACAATGAGCAGTTCTTC. Protein sequence: CSAQALSSYNEQFF.

This sequence joins TRBV4-2 and TRBJ2-3; 8 bases align to TRBD2. Germline CDR1 is LGHNA and CDR2 is YNFKEQ. The CDR3 runs to 17 residues. V lost 2 bases, J lost 4 bases, and 11 bases stayed unmatched. CDR3 DNA sequence: TGTGCCAGCAGCCAACCGCCGAGTGGACTAGCCCCAGATACGCAGTATTTT. This gives the protein CASSQPPSGLAPDTQYF.

V gene TRBV20-1 combines with J gene TRBJ2-1; 11 nucleotides agree with TRBD2. V gave up 1 base and J gave up 4 bases; unmatched junction bases: 6. In germline, CDR1 is DFQATT, CDR2 SNEGSKA (reference sequence). The CDR3 loop spans 16 amino acids. CDR3 DNA: TGCAGTGCTAGAGTCGTTAGCGGGGGGGAATACAATGAGCAGTTCTTC. Its protein product is CSARVVSGGEYNEQFF.

V gene TRBV3-1 combines with J gene TRBJ1-6; maybe TRBD1 (5 bases). Germline V gene lookup returns CDR1 LGHDT and CDR2 YNNKEL (reference sequence). Trimming shortened V by 0 bases and J by 7 bases, and 16 bases separated the two germline ends. This CDR3 contains 17 residues. The CDR3 is CASSQDSQGGRNSPLHF. The DNA of the CDR3 is TGTGCCAGCAGCCAAGATTCCCAGGGAGGCCGAAATTCACCCCTCCACTTT.

This clonotype showed up just a few times. The chain employs TRBV5-1 and TRBJ2-1, with D possibly being TRBD1 (6 bases). The CDR3 runs to 16 residues. V was cut by 0 bases and J by 0 bases, with 10 bases left in between. Germline values: CDR1 SGHRS, CDR2 YFSETQ. The CDR3 reads CASSLVTGNSYNEQFF. CDR3 nucleotide sequence: TGCGCCAGCAGCTTGGTAACAGGGAACTCCTACAATGAGCAGTTCTTC. Using reference TRBV5-1 and TRBJ2-1 for the parts outside the CDR3, the full variable domain is KAGVTQTPRYLIKTRGQQVTLSCSPISGHRSVSWYQQTPGQGLQFLFEYFSETQRNKGNFPGRFSGRQFSNSRSEMNVSTLELGDSALYLCASSLVTGNSYNEQFFGPGTRLTVL.

V and J are TRBV4-3 and TRBJ2-7; 8 bases are shared with TRBD1. The germline V gene encodes CDR1 LGHNA and CDR2 YSLEER. The J segment lost 7 bases and the V segment lost 1 base, leaving 6 bases of the junction unmatched. The CDR3 is 14 residues long. CDR3 amino acids: CASSQVRTGGEQYF. The CDR3 DNA follows: TGCGCCAGCAGCCAAGTGAGAACAGGGGGTGAGCAGTACTTC.

This clonotype was seen a handful of times. The chain has TRBV20-1 and TRBJ2-3; perhaps TRBD2 as D (6 bases). Germline loops: CDR1 DFQATT, CDR2 SNEGSKA (reference sequence). The V and J ends lost 3 bases and 2 bases respectively, with 12 bases between them. The CDR3 totals 14 residues. The CDR3 loop is CSASAGGLTDTQYF. In DNA, the CDR3 is TGCAGTGCTAGTGCTGGGGGACTCACAGATACGCAGTATTTT.

V and J are TRBV5-1 and TRBJ1-1; 7 bases match TRBD1. This CDR3 is 17 amino acids long. Unmatched junction bases numbered 10, after V lost 0 bases and J lost 2 bases. Germline lookup yields CDR1 SGHRS and CDR2 YFSETQ. As DNA, the CDR3 is TGCGCCAGCAGCTTGGCGTTCCCAGGGGGTGGCAACACTGAAGCTTTCTTT. Its protein product is CASSLAFPGGGNTEAFF.